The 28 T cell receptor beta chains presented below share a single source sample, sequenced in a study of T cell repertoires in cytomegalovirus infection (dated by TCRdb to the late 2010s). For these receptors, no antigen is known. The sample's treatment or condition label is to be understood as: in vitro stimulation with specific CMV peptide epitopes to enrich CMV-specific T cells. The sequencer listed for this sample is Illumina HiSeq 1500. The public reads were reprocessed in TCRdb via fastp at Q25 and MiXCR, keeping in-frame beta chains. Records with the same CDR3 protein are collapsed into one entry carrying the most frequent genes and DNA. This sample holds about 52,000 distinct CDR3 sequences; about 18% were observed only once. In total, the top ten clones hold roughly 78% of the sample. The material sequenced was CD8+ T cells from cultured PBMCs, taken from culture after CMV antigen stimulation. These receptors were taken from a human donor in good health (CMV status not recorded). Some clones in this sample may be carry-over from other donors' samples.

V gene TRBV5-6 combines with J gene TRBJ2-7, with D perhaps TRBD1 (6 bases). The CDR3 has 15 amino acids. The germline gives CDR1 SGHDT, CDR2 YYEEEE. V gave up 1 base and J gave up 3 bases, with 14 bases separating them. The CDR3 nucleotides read TGTGCCAGCAGCTTGAACAGGGACGGTCGCTACGAGCAGTACTTC. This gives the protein CASSLNRDGRYEQYF.

CDR3 DNA sequence: TGTGCCAGCAGTCCGGGTCTCGAGCAGTTCTTC. Its protein is CASSPGLEQFF. The chain links TRBV12-3 or TRBV12-4 to TRBJ2-1; no definite D call. There are 11 residues in the CDR3. V was trimmed by 5 bases and J by 10 bases, leaving 9 bases between them.

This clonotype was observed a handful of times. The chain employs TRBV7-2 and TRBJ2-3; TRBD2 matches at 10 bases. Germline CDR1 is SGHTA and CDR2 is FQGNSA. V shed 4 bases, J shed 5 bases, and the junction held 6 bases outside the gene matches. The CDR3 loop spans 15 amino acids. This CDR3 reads CASSSSGGAIDTQYF. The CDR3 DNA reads TGTGCCAGCAGCTCGAGCGGGGGGGCTATAGATACGCAGTATTTT.

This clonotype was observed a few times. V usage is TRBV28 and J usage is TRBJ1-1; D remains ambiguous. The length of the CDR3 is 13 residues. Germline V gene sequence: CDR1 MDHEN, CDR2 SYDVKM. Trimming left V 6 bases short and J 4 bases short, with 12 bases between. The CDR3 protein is CASRSGYSTEAFF. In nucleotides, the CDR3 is TGTGCCAGCAGGTCGGGGTATAGCACTGAAGCTTTCTTT.

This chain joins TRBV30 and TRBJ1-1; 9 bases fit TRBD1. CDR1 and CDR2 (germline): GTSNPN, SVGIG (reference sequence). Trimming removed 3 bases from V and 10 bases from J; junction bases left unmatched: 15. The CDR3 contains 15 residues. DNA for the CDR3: TGTGCCTGGAGCGCGGCCGGGACAGGGTTTCGAGGAGCTTTCTTT. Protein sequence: CAWSAAGTGFRGAFF.

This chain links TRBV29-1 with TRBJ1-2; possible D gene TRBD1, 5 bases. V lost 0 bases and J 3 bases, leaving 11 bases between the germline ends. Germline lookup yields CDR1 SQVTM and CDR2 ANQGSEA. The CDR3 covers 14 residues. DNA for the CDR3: TGCAGCGTTGAAGAGCAGGGCAATTACTATGGCTACACCTTC. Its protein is CSVEEQGNYYGYTF. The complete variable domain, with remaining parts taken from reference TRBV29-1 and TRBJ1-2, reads SAVISQKPSRDICQRGTSLTIQCQVDSQVTMMFWYRQQPGQSLTLIATANQGSEATYESGFVIDKFPISRPNLTFSTLTVSNMSPEDSSIYLCSVEEQGNYYGYTFGSGTRLTVV.

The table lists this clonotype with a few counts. Here the CDR3 DNA reads TGTGCCAGCAGCTTTCCGACAGGGTGGACTGAAGCTTTCTTT. It is translated as CASSFPTGWTEAFF. The chain employs TRBV7-2 and TRBJ1-1; 7 bases are a match to TRBD1. Germline V lookup: CDR1 SGHTA, CDR2 FQGNSA. The CDR3 is 14 amino acids. With 3 bases clipped from V and 5 bases from J, the junction kept 6 bases outside the gene matches.

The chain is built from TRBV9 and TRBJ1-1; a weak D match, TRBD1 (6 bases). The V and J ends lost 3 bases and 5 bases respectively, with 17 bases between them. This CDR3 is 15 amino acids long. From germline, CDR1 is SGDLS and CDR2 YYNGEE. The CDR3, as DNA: TGTGCCAGCAGCGAGTGGACAGACCCGACAACTGAAGCTTTCTTT. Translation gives CASSEWTDPTTEAFF.

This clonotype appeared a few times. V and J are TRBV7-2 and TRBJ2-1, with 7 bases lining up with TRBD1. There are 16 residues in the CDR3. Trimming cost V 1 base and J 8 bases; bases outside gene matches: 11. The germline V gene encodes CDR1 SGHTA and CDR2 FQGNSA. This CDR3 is CASSLVVQGLIDEQFF. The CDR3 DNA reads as TGTGCCAGCAGCTTAGTGGTACAGGGGCTTATCGATGAGCAGTTCTTC.

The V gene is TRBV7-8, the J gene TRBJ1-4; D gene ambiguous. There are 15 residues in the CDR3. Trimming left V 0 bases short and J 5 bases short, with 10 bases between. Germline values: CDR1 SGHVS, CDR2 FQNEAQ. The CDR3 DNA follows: TGTGCCAGCAGCTTAGCTAGCAGGAACAATGAAAAACTGTTTTTT. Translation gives CASSLASRNNEKLFF.

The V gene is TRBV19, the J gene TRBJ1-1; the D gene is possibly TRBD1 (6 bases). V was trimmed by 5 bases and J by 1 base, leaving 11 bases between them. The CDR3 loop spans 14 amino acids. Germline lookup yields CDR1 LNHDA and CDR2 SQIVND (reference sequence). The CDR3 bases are TGTGCCAGTAGTCACGGGACACCGAACACTGAAGCTTTCTTT. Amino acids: CASSHGTPNTEAFF.

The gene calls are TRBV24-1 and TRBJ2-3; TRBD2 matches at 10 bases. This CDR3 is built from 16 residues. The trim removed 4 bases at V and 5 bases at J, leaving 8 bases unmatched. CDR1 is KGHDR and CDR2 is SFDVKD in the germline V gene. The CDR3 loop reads CATSEPSGGARDTQYF. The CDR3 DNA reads TGTGCCACCAGTGAGCCAAGCGGGGGGGCGAGAGATACGCAGTATTTT.

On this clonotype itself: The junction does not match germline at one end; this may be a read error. CDR3 protein: CATSGDRLGTEAFF. CDR3 DNA sequence: TGTGCCACCAGCGGAGACCGGTTGGGCACTGAAGCTTTCTTT. This rearrangement joins TRBV15 to TRBJ1-1; D gene unclear. There are 14 residues in the CDR3. Germline-derived CDR1 and CDR2 are LNHNV and YYDKDF (reference sequence).

For the CDR3, the DNA is TGTGCCAGCACCACGGGACCCAGCTCTGGGGCCAACGTCCTGACTTTC. It codes for CASTTGPSSGANVLTF. V and J are TRBV5-6 and TRBJ2-6; D may match TRBD1 or TRBD2 (5 bases each). This CDR3 is built from 16 residues. Deletions cut 6 bases from V and 0 bases from J, with 13 bases between. Germline-derived CDR1 and CDR2 are SGHDT and YYEEEE.

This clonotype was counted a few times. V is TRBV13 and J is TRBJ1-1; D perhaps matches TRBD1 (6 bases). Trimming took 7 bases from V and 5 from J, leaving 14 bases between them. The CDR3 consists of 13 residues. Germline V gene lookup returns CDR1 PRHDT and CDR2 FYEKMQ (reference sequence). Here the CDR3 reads CASTTTGKTEAFF. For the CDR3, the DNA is TGTGCCAGCACTACAACAGGGAAAACTGAAGCTTTCTTT. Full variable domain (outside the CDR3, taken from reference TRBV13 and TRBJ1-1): AAGVIQSPRHLIKEKRETATLKCYPIPRHDTVYWYQQGPGQDPQFLISFYEKMQSDKGSIPDRFSAQQFSDYHSELNMSSLELGDSALYFCASTTTGKTEAFFGQGTRLTVV.

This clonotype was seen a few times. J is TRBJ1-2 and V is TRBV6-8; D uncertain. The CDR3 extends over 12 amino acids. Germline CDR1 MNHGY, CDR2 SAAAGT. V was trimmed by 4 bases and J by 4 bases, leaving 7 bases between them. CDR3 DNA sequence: TGTGCCAGCAGTTCCGGTCCCTATGGCTACACCTTC. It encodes CASSSGPYGYTF.

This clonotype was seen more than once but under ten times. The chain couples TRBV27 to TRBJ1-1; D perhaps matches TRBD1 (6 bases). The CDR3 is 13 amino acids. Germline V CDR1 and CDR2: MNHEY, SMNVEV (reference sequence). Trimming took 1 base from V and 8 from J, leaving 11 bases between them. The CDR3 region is CASSLYGGGEAFF. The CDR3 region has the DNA TGTGCCAGCAGTTTATATGGGGGGGGCGAAGCTTTCTTT.

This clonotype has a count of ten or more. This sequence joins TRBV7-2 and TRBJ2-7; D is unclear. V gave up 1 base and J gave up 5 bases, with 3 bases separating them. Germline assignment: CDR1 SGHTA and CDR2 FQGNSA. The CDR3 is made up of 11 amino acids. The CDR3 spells CASSLGNEQYF. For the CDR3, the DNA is TGTGCCAGCAGCTTAGGGAACGAGCAGTACTTC.

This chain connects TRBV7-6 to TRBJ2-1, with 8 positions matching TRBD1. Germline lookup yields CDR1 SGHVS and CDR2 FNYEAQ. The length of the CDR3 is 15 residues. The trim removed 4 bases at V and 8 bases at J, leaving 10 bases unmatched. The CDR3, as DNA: TGTGCCAGCAGCTCCGAGCAGGGGGCCTCGGATGAGCAGTTCTTC. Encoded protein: CASSSEQGASDEQFF.

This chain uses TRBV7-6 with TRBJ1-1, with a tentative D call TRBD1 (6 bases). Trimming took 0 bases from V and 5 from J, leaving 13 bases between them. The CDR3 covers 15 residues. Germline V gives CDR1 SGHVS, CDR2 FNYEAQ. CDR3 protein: CASSLAGGGTTEAFF. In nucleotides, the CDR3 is TGTGCCAGCAGCTTAGCTGGGGGCGGGACAACTGAAGCTTTCTTT.

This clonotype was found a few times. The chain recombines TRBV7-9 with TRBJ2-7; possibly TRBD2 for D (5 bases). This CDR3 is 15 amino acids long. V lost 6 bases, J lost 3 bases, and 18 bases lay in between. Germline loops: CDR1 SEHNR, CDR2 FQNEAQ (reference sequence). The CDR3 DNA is TGTGCCAGCAGTTACGGGGATAATTCATTCTACGAGCAGTACTTC. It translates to CASSYGDNSFYEQYF.

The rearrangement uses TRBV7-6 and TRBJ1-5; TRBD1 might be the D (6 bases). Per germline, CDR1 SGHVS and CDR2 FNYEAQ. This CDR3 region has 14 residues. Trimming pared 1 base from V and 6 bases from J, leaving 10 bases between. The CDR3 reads CASSLGRGAQPQHF. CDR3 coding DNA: TGTGCCAGCAGCTTAGGGCGGGGGGCTCAGCCCCAGCATTTT.

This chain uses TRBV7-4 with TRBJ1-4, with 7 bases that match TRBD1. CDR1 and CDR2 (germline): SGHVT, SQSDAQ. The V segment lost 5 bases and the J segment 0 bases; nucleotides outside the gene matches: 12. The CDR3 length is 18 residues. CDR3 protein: CASSAFLDRWTTNEKLFF. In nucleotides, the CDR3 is TGTGCCAGCAGCGCCTTTCTGGACAGGTGGACAACTAATGAAAAACTGTTTTTT.

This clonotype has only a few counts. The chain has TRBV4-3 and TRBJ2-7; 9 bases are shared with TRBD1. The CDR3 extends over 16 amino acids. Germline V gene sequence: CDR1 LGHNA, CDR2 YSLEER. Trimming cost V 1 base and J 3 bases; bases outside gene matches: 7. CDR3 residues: CASSQAPTGGIYEQYF. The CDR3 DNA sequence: TGCGCCAGCAGCCAAGCCCCGACAGGGGGGATCTACGAGCAGTACTTC.

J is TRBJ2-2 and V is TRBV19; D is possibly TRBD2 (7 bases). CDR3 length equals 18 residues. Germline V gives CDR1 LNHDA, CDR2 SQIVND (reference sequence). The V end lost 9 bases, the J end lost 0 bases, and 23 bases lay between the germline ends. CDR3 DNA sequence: TGTGCCAGGACAAGAGGGGGGGGACGCCCCGCGAACACCGGGGAGCTGTTTTTT. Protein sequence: CARTRGGGRPANTGELFF.

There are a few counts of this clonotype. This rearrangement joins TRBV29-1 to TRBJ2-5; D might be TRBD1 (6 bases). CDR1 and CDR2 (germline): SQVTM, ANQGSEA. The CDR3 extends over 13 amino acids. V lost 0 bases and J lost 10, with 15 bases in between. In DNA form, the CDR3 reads TGCAGCGTTGAAGATGGGGGACATCTGATCCAGTACTTC. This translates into CSVEDGGHLIQYF.

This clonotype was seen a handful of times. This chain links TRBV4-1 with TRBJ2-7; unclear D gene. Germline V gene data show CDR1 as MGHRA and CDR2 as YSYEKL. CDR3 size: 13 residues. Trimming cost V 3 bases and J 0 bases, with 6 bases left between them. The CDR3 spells CASSQSSSYEQYF. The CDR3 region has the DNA TGCGCCAGCAGCCAGTCGTCCTCCTACGAGCAGTACTTC.

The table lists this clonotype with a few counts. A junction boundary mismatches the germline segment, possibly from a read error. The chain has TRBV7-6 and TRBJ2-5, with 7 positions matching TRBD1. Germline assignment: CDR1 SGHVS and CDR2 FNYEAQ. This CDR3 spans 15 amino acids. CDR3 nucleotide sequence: TGTGCTAGCAGTGCCACAGGGGAGATCCAAGAGACCCAGTACTTC. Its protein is CASSATGEIQETQYF.